This T cell receptor (beta chain) stems from a study of CD8 T cells in ankylosing spondylitis. Each CDR3 protein gets one entry after TCRdb re-called the 5' RACE reads with MiXCR. The table records roughly 180,000 distinct CDR3 sequences, around 13% of them present only once. The CDR3 contains 14 residues. V shed 4 bases, J shed 4 bases, and the junction held 2 bases outside the gene matches. Germline CDR1 and CDR2: SGHTA and FQGNSA. The chain employs TRBV7-2 and TRBJ2-3; TRBD2 matches at 10 bases. The clonotype originates from a male donor with ankylosing spondylitis or in good health (not recorded which). Sequenced sample: blood, either unsorted or a sorted T cell fraction (not recorded which). The CDR3 is CASSSAGGPDTQYF. Here the CDR3 DNA reads TGTGCCAGCAGCTCAGCGGGGGGGCCAGATACGCAGTATTTT.